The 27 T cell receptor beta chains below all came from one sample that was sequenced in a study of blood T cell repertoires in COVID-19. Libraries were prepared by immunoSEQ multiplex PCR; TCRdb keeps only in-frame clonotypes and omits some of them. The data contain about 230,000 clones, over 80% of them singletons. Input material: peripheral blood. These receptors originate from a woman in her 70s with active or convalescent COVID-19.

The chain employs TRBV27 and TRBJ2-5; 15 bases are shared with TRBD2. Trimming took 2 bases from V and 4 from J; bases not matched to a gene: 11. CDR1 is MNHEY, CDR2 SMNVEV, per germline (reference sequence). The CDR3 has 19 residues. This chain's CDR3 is CASSLNGLAGGPSPETQYF. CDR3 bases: TGTGCCAGCAGTTTAAATGGACTAGCGGGAGGGCCGTCTCCAGAGACCCAGTACTTC.

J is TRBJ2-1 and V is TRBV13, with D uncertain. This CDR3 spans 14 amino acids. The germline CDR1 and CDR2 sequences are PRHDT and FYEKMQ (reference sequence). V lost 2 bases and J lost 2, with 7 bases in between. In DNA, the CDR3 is TGTGCCAGCAGCTTACTGGCCGCCTACAATGAGCAGTTCTTC. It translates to CASSLLAAYNEQFF.

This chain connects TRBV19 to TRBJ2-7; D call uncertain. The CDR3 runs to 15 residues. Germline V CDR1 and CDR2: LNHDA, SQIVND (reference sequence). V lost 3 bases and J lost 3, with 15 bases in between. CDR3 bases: TGTGCCAGTAGTATCGATGCGACTCCTTACTACGAGCAGTACTTC. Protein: CASSIDATPYYEQYF.

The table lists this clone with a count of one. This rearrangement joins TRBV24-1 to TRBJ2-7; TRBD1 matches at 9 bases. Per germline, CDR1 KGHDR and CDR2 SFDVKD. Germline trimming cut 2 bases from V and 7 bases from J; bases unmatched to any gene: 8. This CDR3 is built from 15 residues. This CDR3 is CATSDSKQGAKEQYF. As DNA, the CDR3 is TGTGCCACCAGTGATTCAAAACAGGGGGCCAAGGAGCAGTACTTC.

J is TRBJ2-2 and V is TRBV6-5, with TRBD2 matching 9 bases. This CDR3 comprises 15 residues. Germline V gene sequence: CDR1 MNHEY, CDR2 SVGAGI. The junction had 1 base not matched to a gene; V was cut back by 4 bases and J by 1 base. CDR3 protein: CASSLLAGNTGELFF. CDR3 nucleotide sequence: TGTGCCAGCAGTTTACTAGCGGGGAACACCGGGGAGCTGTTTTTT.

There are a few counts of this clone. In DNA form, the CDR3 reads TGCGCCAGCAGCATCGTAGCGGGAAACAATGAGCAGTTCTTC. Encoded protein: CASSIVAGNNEQFF. The gene calls are TRBV5-1 and TRBJ2-1, with 8 bases identical to TRBD2. The CDR3 has 14 residues. In germline, CDR1 is SGHRS, CDR2 YFSETQ. Trimming cost V 4 bases and J 5 bases; bases outside gene matches: 5.

This CDR3 is CASILSGKETQYF. The CDR3 DNA reads TGTGCCAGCATTCTCAGCGGTAAAGAGACCCAGTACTTC. The genes are TRBV28 and TRBJ2-5, with a weak D call TRBD2 (5 bases). V was pared by 7 bases and J by 3 bases, with 12 bases between. Germline CDR1 reads MDHEN; CDR2 reads SYDVKM. The CDR3 has 13 amino acids.

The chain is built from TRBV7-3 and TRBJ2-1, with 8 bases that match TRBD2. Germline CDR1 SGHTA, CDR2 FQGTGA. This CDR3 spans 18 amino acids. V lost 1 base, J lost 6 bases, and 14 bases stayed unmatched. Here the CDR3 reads CASSLSWVAGSGGNEQFF. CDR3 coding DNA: TGTGCCAGCAGCTTAAGTTGGGTAGCGGGGAGTGGGGGCAATGAGCAGTTCTTC.

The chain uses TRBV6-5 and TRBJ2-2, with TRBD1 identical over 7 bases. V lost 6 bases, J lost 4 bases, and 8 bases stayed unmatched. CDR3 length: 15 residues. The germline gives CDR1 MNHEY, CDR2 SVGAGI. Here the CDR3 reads CASSLTGVGTGELFF. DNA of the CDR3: TGTGCCAGCAGCCTAACAGGGGTCGGCACCGGGGAGCTGTTTTTT.

The CDR3 loop reads CASSLKRTGSNTGELFF. The DNA of the CDR3 is TGTGCCAGCAGCCTCAAAAGGACAGGGTCGAACACCGGGGAGCTGTTTTTT. This chain joins TRBV7-9 and TRBJ2-2; TRBD1 matches 8 bases. CDR1 and CDR2 (germline): SEHNR, FQNEAQ (reference sequence). J gave up 0 bases and V 5 bases, and 8 bases lay outside the gene matches. The CDR3 is 17 amino acids. Looking up the rest from reference TRBV7-9 and TRBJ2-2 gives the full variable domain: DTGVSQNPRHKITKRGQNVTFRCDPISEHNRLYWYRQTLGQGPEFLTYFQNEAQLEKSRLLSDRFSAERPKGSFSTLEIQRTEQGDSAMYLCASSLKRTGSNTGELFFGEGSRLTVL.

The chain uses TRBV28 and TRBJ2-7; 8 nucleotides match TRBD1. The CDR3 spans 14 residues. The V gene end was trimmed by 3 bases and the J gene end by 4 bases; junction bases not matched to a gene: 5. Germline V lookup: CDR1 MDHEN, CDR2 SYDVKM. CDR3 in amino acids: CASSLQGARYEQYF. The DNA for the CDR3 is TGTGCCAGCAGTTTGCAGGGGGCGAGGTACGAGCAGTACTTC.

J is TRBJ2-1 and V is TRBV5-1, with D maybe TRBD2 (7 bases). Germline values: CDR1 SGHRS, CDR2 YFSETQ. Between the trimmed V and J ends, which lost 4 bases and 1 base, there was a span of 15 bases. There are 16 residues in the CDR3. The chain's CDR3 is CASSLRGGASYNEQFF. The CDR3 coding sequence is TGCGCCAGCAGCCTCCGAGGGGGGGCTTCCTACAATGAGCAGTTCTTC. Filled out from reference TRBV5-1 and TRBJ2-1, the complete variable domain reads KAGVTQTPRYLIKTRGQQVTLSCSPISGHRSVSWYQQTPGQGLQFLFEYFSETQRNKGNFPGRFSGRQFSNSRSEMNVSTLELGDSALYLCASSLRGGASYNEQFFGPGTRLTVL.

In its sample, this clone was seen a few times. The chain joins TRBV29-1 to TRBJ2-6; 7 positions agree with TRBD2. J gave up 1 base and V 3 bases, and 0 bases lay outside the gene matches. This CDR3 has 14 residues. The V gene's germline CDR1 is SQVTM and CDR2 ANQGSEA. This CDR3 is CSVEGGSGANVLTF. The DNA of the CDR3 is TGCAGCGTTGAGGGGGGGTCTGGGGCCAACGTCCTGACTTTC.

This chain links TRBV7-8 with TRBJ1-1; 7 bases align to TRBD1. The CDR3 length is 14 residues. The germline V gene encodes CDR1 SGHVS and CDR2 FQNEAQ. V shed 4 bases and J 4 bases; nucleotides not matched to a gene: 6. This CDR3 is CASSSSYRGTEAFF. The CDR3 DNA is TGTGCCAGCAGCTCATCTTACAGGGGCACTGAAGCTTTCTTT.

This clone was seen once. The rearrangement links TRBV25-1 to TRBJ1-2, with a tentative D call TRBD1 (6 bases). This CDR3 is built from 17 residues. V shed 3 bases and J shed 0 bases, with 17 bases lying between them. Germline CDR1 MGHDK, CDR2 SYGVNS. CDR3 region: CASSERGHFSANYGYTF. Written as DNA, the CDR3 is TGTGCCAGCAGTGAGAGGGGACACTTTTCCGCTAACTATGGCTACACCTTC.

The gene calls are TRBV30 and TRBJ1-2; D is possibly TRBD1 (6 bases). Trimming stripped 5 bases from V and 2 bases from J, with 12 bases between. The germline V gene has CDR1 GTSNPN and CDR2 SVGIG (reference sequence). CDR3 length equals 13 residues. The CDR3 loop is CAWGSDRNYGYTF. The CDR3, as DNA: TGTGCCTGGGGTTCCGACAGGAACTATGGCTACACCTTC. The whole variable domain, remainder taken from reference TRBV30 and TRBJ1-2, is SQTIHQWPATLVQPVGSPLSLECTVEGTSNPNLYWYRQAAGRGLQLLFYSVGIGQISSEVPQNLSASRPQDRQFILSSKKLLLSDSGFYLCAWGSDRNYGYTFGSGTRLTVV.

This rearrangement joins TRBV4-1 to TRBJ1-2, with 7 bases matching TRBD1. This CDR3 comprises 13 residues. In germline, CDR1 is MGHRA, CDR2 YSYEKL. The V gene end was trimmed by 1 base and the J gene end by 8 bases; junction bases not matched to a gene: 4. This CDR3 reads CASSQAQGNGYTF. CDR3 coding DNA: TGCGCCAGCAGCCAAGCACAGGGGAACGGCTACACCTTC.

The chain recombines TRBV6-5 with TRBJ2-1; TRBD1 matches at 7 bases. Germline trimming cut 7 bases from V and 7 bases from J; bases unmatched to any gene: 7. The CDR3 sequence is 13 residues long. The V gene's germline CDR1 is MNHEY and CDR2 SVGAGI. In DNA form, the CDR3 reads TGTGCCAGCATGAATCAGGGGGTGAATGAGCAGTTCTTC. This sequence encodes CASMNQGVNEQFF.

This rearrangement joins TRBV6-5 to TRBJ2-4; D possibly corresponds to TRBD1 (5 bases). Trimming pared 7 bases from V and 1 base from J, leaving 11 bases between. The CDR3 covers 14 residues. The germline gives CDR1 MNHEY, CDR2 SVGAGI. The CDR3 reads CASNLGVAKNIQYF. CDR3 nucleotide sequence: TGTGCCAGCAACTTAGGGGTGGCCAAAAACATTCAGTACTTC.

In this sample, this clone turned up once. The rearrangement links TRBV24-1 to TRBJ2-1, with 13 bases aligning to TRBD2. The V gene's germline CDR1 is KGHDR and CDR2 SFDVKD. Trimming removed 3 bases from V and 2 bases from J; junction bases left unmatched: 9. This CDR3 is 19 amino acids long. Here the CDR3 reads CATSDAPGTSGETYNEQFF. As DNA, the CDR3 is TGTGCCACCAGTGATGCGCCCGGGACTAGCGGGGAGACCTACAATGAGCAGTTCTTC.

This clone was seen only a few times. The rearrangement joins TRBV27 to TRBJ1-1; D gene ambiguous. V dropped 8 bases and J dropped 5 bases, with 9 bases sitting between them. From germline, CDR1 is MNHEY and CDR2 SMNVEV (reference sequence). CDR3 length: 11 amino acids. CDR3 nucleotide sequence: TGTGCCAGCGCCGGGGAGACTGAAGCTTTCTTT. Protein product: CASAGETEAFF.

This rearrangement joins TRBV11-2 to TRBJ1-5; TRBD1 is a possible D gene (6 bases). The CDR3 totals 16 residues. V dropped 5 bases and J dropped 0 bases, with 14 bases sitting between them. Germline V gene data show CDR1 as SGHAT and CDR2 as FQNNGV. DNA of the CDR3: TGTGCCAGCAGCCCAAGCGGACAGCATAGCAATCAGCCCCAGCATTTT. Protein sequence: CASSPSGQHSNQPQHF.

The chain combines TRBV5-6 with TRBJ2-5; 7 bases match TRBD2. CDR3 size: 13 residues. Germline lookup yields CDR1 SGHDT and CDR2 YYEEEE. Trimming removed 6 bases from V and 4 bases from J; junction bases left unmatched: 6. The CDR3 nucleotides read TGTGCCAGCATACTAGCGAGGGGAGAGACCCAGTACTTC. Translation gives CASILARGETQYF.

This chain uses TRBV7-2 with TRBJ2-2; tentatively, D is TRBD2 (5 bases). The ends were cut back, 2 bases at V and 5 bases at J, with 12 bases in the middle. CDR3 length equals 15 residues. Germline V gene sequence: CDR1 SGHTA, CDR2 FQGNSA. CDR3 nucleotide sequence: TGTGCCAGCAGCTTATCCGGAGGTTGGACCGGGGAGCTGTTTTTT. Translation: CASSLSGGWTGELFF.

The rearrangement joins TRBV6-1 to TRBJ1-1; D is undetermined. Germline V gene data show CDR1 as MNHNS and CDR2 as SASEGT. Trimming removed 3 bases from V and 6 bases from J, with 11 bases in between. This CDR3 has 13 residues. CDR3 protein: CASSEWSSPEAFF. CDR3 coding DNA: TGTGCCAGCAGTGAGTGGAGTAGTCCTGAAGCTTTCTTT.

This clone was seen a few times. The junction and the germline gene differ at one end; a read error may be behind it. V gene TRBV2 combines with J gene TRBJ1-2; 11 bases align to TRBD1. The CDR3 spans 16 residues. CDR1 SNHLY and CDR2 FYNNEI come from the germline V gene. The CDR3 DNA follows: TGTGCCAGCAGGGAAGCCGGGACAGGGGGAGATCGTGGCTACACCTTC. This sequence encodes CASREAGTGGDRGYTF.

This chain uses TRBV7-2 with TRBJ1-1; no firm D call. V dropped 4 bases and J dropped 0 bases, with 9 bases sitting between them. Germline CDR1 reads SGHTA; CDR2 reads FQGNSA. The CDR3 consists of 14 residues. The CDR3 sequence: CASSSYQLNTEAFF. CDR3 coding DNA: TGTGCCAGCAGCTCCTATCAATTGAACACTGAAGCTTTCTTT.